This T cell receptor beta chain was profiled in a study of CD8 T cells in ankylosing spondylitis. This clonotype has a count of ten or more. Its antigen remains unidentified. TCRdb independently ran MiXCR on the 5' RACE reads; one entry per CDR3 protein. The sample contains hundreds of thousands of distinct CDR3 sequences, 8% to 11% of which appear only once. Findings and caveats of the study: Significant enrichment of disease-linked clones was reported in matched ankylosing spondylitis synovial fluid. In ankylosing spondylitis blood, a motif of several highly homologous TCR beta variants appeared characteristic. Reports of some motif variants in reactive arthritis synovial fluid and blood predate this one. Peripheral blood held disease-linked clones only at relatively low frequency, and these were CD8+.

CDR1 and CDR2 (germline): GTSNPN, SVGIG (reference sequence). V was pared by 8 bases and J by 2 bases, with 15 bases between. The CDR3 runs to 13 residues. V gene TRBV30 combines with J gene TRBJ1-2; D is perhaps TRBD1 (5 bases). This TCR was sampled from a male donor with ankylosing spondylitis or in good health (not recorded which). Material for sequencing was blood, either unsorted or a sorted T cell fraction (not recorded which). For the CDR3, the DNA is TGTGCCCGTTCGTACGGGGGAAACTATGGCTACACCTTC. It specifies CARSYGGNYGYTF.